This record covers a single TCR beta chain. Its antigen remains unknown. TCRdb re-called the 5' RACE reads, yielding one record per CDR3 amino acid sequence without DNA. The sample includes 440,000 or so distinct CDR3 sequences. This sample stems from a study of T cells expressing NK-cell markers. At the level of the study: Source material for TCR beta repertoires consisted of sorted CD3+CD56+NKG2C+, CD3+CD56+NKG2C- and CD3+CD56-NKG2C+ T cells. The eight sequenced donors comprised seven who were HCMV-seropositive and one who was seronegative.

General study findings and limits: HCMV specificity of the expanded NKG2C+ T cell clones was not established.

Germline CDR1 and CDR2: MDHEN and SYDVKM. The CDR3 loop spans 17 amino acids. This TCR came from a woman aged 18 to 75 in good health. This chain links TRBV28 with TRBJ2-3; TCRdb indicates TRBD1, and absent DNA this call remains unverified. The sample taken for sequencing was blood T cells: a sorted CD56 or NKG2C T cell subset, CD4+ or CD8+ T cells, or bulk PBMC T cells (not recorded which). CDR3 protein: CASSSLPPGGREDTQYF.